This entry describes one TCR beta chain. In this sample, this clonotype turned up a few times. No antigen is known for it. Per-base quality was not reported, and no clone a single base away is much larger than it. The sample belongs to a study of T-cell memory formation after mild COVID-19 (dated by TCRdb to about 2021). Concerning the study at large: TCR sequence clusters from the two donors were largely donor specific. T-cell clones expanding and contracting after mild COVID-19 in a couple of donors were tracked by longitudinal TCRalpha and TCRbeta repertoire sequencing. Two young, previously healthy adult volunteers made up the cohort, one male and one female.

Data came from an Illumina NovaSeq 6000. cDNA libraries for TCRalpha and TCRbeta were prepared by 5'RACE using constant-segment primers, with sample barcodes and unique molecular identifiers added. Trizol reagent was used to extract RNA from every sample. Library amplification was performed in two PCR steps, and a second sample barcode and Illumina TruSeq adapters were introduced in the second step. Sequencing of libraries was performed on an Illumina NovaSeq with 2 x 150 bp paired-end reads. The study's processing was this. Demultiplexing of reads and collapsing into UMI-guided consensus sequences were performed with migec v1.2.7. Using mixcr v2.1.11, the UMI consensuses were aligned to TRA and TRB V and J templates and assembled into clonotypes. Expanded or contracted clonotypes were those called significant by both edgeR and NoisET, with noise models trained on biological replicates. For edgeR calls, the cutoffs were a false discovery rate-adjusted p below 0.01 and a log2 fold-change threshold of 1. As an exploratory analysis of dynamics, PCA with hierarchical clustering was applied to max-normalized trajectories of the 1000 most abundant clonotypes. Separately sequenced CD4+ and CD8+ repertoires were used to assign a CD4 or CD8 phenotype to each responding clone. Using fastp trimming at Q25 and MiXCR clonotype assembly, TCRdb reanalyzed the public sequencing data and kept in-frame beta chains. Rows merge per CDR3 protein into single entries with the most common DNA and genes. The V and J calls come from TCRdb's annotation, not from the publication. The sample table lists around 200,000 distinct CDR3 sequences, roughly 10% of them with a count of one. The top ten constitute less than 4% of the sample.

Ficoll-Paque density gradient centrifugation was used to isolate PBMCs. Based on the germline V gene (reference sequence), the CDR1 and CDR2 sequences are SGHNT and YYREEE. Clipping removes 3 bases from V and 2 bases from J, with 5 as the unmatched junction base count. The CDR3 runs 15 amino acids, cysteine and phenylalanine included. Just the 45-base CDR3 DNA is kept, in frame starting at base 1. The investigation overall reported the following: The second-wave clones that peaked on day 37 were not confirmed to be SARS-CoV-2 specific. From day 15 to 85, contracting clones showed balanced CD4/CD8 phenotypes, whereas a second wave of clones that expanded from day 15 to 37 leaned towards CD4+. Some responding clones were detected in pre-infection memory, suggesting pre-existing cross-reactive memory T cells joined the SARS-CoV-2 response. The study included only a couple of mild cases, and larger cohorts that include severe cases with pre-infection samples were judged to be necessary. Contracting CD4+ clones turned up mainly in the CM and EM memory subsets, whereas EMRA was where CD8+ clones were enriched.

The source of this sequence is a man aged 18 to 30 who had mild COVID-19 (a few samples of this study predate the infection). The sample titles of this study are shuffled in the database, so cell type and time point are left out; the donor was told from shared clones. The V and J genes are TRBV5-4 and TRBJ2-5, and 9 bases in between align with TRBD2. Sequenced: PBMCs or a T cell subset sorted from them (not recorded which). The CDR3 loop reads CASSWGLAGQETQYF. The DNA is TGTGCCAGCAGCTGGGGGCTAGCGGGGCAAGAGACCCAGTACTTC.